Listed below are T cell receptor beta chains from one sample, sequenced in a study of blood T cells in healthy people across ages. TCRdb fed the 5' RACE reads into MiXCR, producing one record per CDR3 protein. The sample lists roughly 1,800,000 distinct CDR3 sequences, 40% to 55% occurring once. Sequencing was done on a sample of blood. All receptors come from a woman aged 35 to 49 in good health. CDR3s include the opening cysteine and the closing phenylalanine or tryptophan. The order of the fields is CDR3 length, clone size, D gene, J gene, V gene, CDR3 protein, CDR3 DNA. The D gene is left open where the match is weak. Some rows have no size entry. The others give once, few or many, or a class for an expanded clone.

13,NA,TRBD1,TRBJ1-6,TRBV6-5,CASSLNRGQPLHF,TGTGCCAGCAGTTTAAACAGGGGGCAACCCCTCCACTTT
16,NA,NA,TRBJ2-5,TRBV21-1,CASSKKEASPRWTQYF,TGTGCCAGCAGCAAAAAGGAGGCTAGCCCCAGATGGACCCAGTACTTC
12,few,NA,TRBJ2-1,TRBV20-1,CSASGQLNEQFF,TGCAGTGCTAGTGGGCAGCTCAATGAGCAGTTCTTC
14,NA,TRBD2,TRBJ2-7,TRBV29-1,CSGTSGGRYNEQYF,TGCAGCGGGACTAGCGGGGGCCGATACAATGAGCAGTACTTC
20,NA,NA,TRBJ1-6,TRBV6-2/TRBV6-3,CASSYGPSFRRSSYNSPLHF,TGTGCCAGCAGTTACGGGCCTTCGTTTCGGCGCAGCTCCTATAATTCACCCCTCCACTTT
15,NA,NA,TRBJ2-3,TRBV5-1,CASSSDRSSTDTQYF,TGCGCCAGCAGCTCGGACAGAAGCAGCACAGATACGCAGTATTTT
15,NA,TRBD1,TRBJ2-7,TRBV4-2,CASSPRQGSHNEQYF,TGTGCCAGCAGCCCAAGACAGGGCAGTCACAATGAGCAGTACTTC
18,NA,TRBD2,TRBJ2-3,TRBV9,CASSPIGTSGGSTDTQYF,TGTGCCAGCAGCCCCATCGGGACTAGCGGGGGCTCCACAGATACGCAGTATTTT
13,NA,NA,TRBJ1-4,TRBV7-2,CASSSLFGEKLFF,TGTGCCAGCAGCTCGCTTTTTGGTGAAAAACTGTTTTTT
13,NA,NA,TRBJ1-1,TRBV6-1,CASSGAMNTEAFF,TGTGCCAGCAGTGGAGCCATGAACACTGAAGCTTTCTTT
11,NA,TRBD2,TRBJ2-5,TRBV29-1,CSAVAGRTQYF,TGCAGCGCTGTAGCGGGGCGGACCCAGTACTTC
14,NA,TRBD1,TRBJ1-6,TRBV2,CASDTGAYNSPLHF,TGTGCCAGTGATACAGGGGCCTATAATTCACCCCTCCACTTT
15,few,NA,TRBJ2-7,TRBV7-6,CASSLEGFGSYEQYF,TGTGCCAGCAGCTTAGAGGGCTTTGGGTCCTACGAGCAGTACTTC
20,NA,NA,TRBJ1-5,TRBV21-1,CASSKGLGGQGPPIEKPQHF,TGTGCCAGCAGCAAAGGGCTTGGGGGACAGGGGCCCCCGATTGAGAAACCCCAGCATTTT
14,few,NA,TRBJ2-7,TRBV12-3/TRBV12-4,CASSLSERSYEQYF,TGTGCCAGCAGTTTATCCGAACGCTCCTACGAGCAGTACTTC
14,NA,TRBD2,TRBJ2-3,TRBV5-1,CASSVAAGLDTQYF,TGCGCCAGCAGCGTGGCAGCGGGGCTGGATACGCAGTATTTT
17,NA,NA,TRBJ1-5,TRBV20-1,CSARDVVGGYSNQPQHF,TGCAGTGCTAGAGATGTAGTTGGGGGATATAGCAATCAGCCCCAGCATTTT
17,few,NA,TRBJ2-3,TRBV6-2/TRBV6-3,CASSYSIGRVNTDTQYF,TGTGCCAGCAGTTACTCGATCGGTAGGGTTAATACAGATACGCAGTATTTT
12,NA,TRBD1,TRBJ2-7,TRBV28,CASNGQGNEQYF,TGTGCCAGCAACGGACAGGGGAACGAGCAGTACTTC
16,NA,NA,TRBJ2-5,TRBV9,CASSVAPGGSQETQYF,TGTGCCAGCAGCGTAGCCCCCGGAGGGTCCCAAGAGACCCAGTACTTC
16,once,NA,TRBJ2-3,TRBV2,CASSESGLLSTDTQYF,TGTGCCAGCAGTGAATCTGGCTTACTTAGCACAGATACGCAGTATTTT
13,NA,NA,TRBJ2-7,TRBV18,CASSPLGTREQYF,TGTGCCAGCTCACCACTAGGGACACGCGAGCAGTACTTC
17,few,TRBD1,TRBJ2-7,TRBV4-3,CASSQDLGTGEGYEQYF,TGCGCCAGCAGCCAAGATTTGGGGACAGGGGAAGGCTACGAGCAGTACTTC
15,NA,NA,TRBJ1-1,TRBV7-2,CASSLAGTQNTEAFF,TGTGCCAGCAGCTTAGCGGGGACCCAGAACACTGAAGCTTTCTTT
14,NA,NA,TRBJ2-5,TRBV20-1,CSAGDRSLGETQYF,TGCAGTGCGGGTGACAGGTCATTAGGAGAGACCCAGTACTTC
14,few,NA,TRBJ2-7,TRBV6-5,CASTRGRGSYEQYF,TGTGCCAGCACCAGGGGTCGGGGATCCTACGAGCAGTACTTC
14,NA,TRBD2,TRBJ2-7,TRBV20-1,CSARATSGGYEQYF,TGCAGTGCTAGAGCGACTAGCGGGGGATACGAGCAGTACTTC
13,few,NA,TRBJ1-2,TRBV20-1,CSARTGNNYGYTF,TGCAGTGCTCGTACAGGGAACAACTATGGCTACACCTTC
15,NA,TRBD1,TRBJ1-5,TRBV7-2,CASSLTWTGEQPQHF,TGTGCCAGCAGCTTAACGTGGACAGGGGAACAGCCCCAGCATTTT
13,NA,NA,TRBJ1-1,TRBV10-3,CAISADANTEAFF,TGTGCCATCAGCGCCGACGCCAACACTGAAGCTTTCTTT
16,few,NA,TRBJ2-6,TRBV15,CATSRVQGPGANVLTF,TGTGCCACCAGCAGAGTCCAGGGGCCTGGGGCCAACGTCCTGACTTTC
14,NA,NA,TRBJ2-3,TRBV3-1,CASSQRRFTDTQYF,TGTGCCAGCAGCCAGAGACGGTTCACAGATACGCAGTATTTT
15,NA,TRBD2,TRBJ2-1,TRBV2,CASGLAGGPDNEQFF,TGTGCCAGCGGCCTAGCGGGGGGGCCCGACAATGAGCAGTTCTTC
14,NA,NA,TRBJ1-2,TRBV4-3,CASSQAPGERGYTF,TGCGCCAGCAGCCAAGCCCCAGGAGAACGGGGCTACACCTTC
15,NA,NA,TRBJ2-1,TRBV5-1,CASSPTTVTYNEQFF,TGCGCCAGCAGCCCTACGACAGTTACCTACAATGAGCAGTTCTTC
11,few,NA,TRBJ2-7,TRBV28,CASSRFHEQYF,TGTGCCAGCAGTCGCTTCCACGAGCAGTACTTC
16,NA,NA,TRBJ2-5,TRBV6-2/TRBV6-3,CASSYVVSRYQETQYF,TGTGCCAGCAGTTACGTAGTCTCTAGGTACCAAGAGACCCAGTACTTC
16,NA,NA,TRBJ2-7,TRBV18,CASSPPVRGPNYEQYF,TGTGCCAGCTCACCACCGGTCCGGGGGCCCAACTACGAGCAGTACTTC
15,few,TRBD1,TRBJ1-2,TRBV6-5,CATKRTGGAYYGYTF,TGTGCCACCAAACGGACAGGGGGCGCTTACTATGGCTACACCTTC
13,NA,NA,TRBJ2-5,TRBV29-1,CSVEGGGRETQYF,TGCAGCGTTGAAGGGGGAGGCCGAGAGACCCAGTACTTC
14,few,TRBD1,TRBJ1-2,TRBV5-5,CASSFQTGDYGYTF,TGTGCCAGCAGCTTCCAGACAGGGGACTATGGCTACACCTTC
14,NA,NA,TRBJ2-3,TRBV12-3/TRBV12-4,CASSSDRSTDTQYF,TGTGCCAGCAGTTCTGACAGGAGCACAGATACGCAGTATTTT
16,NA,TRBD2,TRBJ2-7,TRBV7-2,CASSLGTGGSPYEQYF,TGTGCCAGCAGCTTAGGGACGGGGGGTTCTCCCTACGAGCAGTACTTC
13,NA,NA,TRBJ2-3,TRBV15,CATSRGEADTQYF,TGTGCCACCAGCAGGGGAGAAGCAGATACGCAGTATTTT
16,once,NA,TRBJ1-4,TRBV5-1,CASSSGPQIANEKLFF,TGCGCCAGCAGCTCCGGTCCCCAAATAGCTAATGAAAAACTGTTTTTT
15,NA,TRBD1,TRBJ2-7,TRBV7-2,CASSKTTGGSYEQYF,TGTGCCAGCAGCAAGACCACAGGGGGCAGCTACGAGCAGTACTTC
15,NA,TRBD1,TRBJ1-1,TRBV13,CASSTTGIGSTEAFF,TGTGCCAGCAGCACGACAGGGATCGGTAGCACTGAAGCTTTCTTT
17,NA,NA,TRBJ2-5,TRBV11-2,CASSLNAPGQFQETQYF,TGTGCCAGCAGCCTAAACGCCCCCGGACAGTTCCAAGAGACCCAGTACTTC
16,NA,NA,TRBJ2-1,TRBV5-1,CASSLDSSSSYNEQFF,TGCGCCAGCAGCTTGGACAGCTCGAGCTCCTACAATGAGCAGTTCTTC
15,NA,NA,TRBJ2-3,TRBV7-2,CASSLAGWTTDTQYF,TGTGCCAGCAGCTTAGCTGGGTGGACCACAGATACGCAGTATTTT
17,NA,TRBD2,TRBJ2-1,TRBV28,CASSSALGAGGYNEQFF,TGTGCCAGCAGTTCCGCCCTAGGAGCGGGGGGATACAATGAGCAGTTCTTC
15,few,NA,TRBJ2-5,TRBV7-2,CASSLAGQIQETQYF,TGTGCCAGCAGCTTAGCTGGACAGATACAAGAGACCCAGTACTTC
15,NA,TRBD1,TRBJ2-1,TRBV10-2,CASSLGQGRNHEQFF,TGCGCCAGCAGCCTGGGACAGGGTCGTAACCATGAGCAGTTCTTC